These 4 T cell receptor beta chains came from one sample sequenced in a study of shared clonotypes between healthy human individuals. The method was immunoSEQ multiplex PCR; TCRdb's version includes in-frame clones alone and lacks a portion of them. This table holds some 2.4 million clones, approximately 93% found once. The sample comprised naive CD4+ T cells from PBMCs. Subset meaning: CD45RA+ positively selected. The receptors originated from a man in his late teens or twenties in good health. Some clones in this sample may be carry-over from other donors' samples.

This chain links TRBV28 with TRBJ1-2, with no clear D. The V gene lost 6 bases and the J gene lost 4 bases, with 15 bases spanning the gap. The CDR3 has 14 amino acids. The germline CDR1 and CDR2 sequences are MDHEN and SYDVKM. DNA for the CDR3: TGTGCCAGCAGCTCAGAGGGCACTGGCTATGGCTACACCTTC. It yields the protein CASSSEGTGYGYTF.

On this clone itself: Distinct nucleotide sequences in the sample also encode this CDR3. The J gene is TRBJ1-1, the V gene TRBV6-5; D gene uncertain. The CDR3 is 11 residues long. With 6 bases removed from V and 5 bases from J, the gap between germline ends came to 7 bases. Germline V gene data show CDR1 as MNHEY and CDR2 as SVGAGI. The CDR3 here is CASSSSTEAFF. The CDR3 nucleotides are TGTGCCAGCAGCAGTAGTACTGAAGCTTTCTTT.

Note on this clone: This sample also contains other DNA sequences that code for the same CDR3. The gene calls are TRBV5-4 and TRBJ2-1; possibly TRBD2 for D (7 bases). Trimming left V 0 bases short and J 0 bases short, with 10 bases between. CDR1 SGHNT and CDR2 YYREEE come from the germline V gene (reference sequence). This CDR3 is 16 amino acids long. The CDR3 sequence: CASSLGAGASYNEQFF. CDR3 DNA: TGTGCCAGCAGCTTGGGGGCGGGGGCCTCCTACAATGAGCAGTTCTTC.

V and J are TRBV28 and TRBJ2-7, with 10 bases fitting TRBD2. There are 16 residues in the CDR3. CDR1 is MDHEN, CDR2 SYDVKM, per germline. J was trimmed by 5 bases and V by 6 bases; bases with no gene match: 13. The CDR3 nucleotides are TGTGCCAGCAGCCCTCCCTCCAGAGCGGGAGGGGACGAGCAGTACTTC. Amino acid sequence: CASSPPSRAGGDEQYF.